The sequence of this T cell receptor (beta chain) was determined in a study of blood T cell repertoires in COVID-19. Turning to the study itself: COVID-19 samples from acute and convalescent phases originated in the United States, Italy and Spain. In each case, the material was cDNA or gDNA derived from T cells, B-cell-depleted T cells, or PBMCs.

CDR3 length: 15 residues. The germline V and J ends were trimmed by 0 bases and 7 bases, with 12 bases remaining between them. CDR1 and CDR2 (germline): ENHRY, SYGVKD. Original analysis: Estimated nucleated cell counts came from reference gene primer amplification. Measured with immunoSEQ multiplex PCR; TCRdb has only the in-frame clones, and not every one. V, J and clone size derive from that table, while D and trimming were established from the DNA sequence. This repertoire shows just under 80,000 clones, around 80% found once; its top ten account for approximately 33%. Sequenced input: peripheral blood. The rearrangement links TRBV10-3 to TRBJ1-4; D perhaps matches TRBD1 (5 bases). The sequence derives from a woman aged 65 to 85 with acute or convalescent COVID-19. The DNA of the CDR3 is TGTGCCATCAGTGAGTCCTCAGGGAATGGTGAAAAACTGTTTTTT. Its translation: CAISESSGNGEKLFF.